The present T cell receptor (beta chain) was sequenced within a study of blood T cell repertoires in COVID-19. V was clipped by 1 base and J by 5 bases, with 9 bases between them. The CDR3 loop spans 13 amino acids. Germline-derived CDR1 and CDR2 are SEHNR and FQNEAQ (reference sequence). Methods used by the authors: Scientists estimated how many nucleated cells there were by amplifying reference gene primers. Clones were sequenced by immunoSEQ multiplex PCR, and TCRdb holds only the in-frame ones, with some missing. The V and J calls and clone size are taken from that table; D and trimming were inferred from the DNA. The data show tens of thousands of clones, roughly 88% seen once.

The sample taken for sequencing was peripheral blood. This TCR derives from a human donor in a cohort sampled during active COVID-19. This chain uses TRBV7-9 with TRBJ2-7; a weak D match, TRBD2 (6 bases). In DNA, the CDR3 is TGTGCCAGCAGCTTAGGGGGGGTTAACGAGCAGTACTTC. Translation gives CASSLGGVNEQYF.